This TCR beta chain derives from a study of cytomegalovirus exposure and HLA in healthy donors. Findings of the study overall: The study listed some 160 cytomegalovirus-associated TCR beta chains.

PCR used 60 Vbeta primers and 13 Jbeta primers. Only in-frame clones appear in the TCRdb table, and some are missing; sequencing was by immunoSEQ multiplex PCR. The table includes about 89,000 clones, roughly 9.4% detected once. As concerns this clone: The antigen is not known.

The CDR3 consists of 14 residues. CDR1 is SGHNT, CDR2 YENEEA, per germline. Unmatched junction bases numbered 5, after V lost 4 bases and J lost 7 bases. The source is a man aged 45 to 65 in good health and CMV-seropositive. The chain links TRBV11-3 to TRBJ2-1; 9 bases agree with TRBD1. The specimen was PBMCs. This CDR3 reads CASSSTGGGNEQFF. The CDR3 nucleotides read TGTGCCAGCAGCTCCACAGGGGGCGGGAATGAGCAGTTCTTC. The variable domain in full, with the rest retrieved from reference TRBV11-3 and TRBJ2-1, is EAGVVQSPRYKIIEKKQPVAFWCNPISGHNTLYWYLQNLGQGPELLIRYENEEAVDDSQLPKDRFSAERLKGVDSTLKIQPAELGDSAVYLCASSSTGGGNEQFFGPGTRLTVL.